Presented here are 32 T cell receptor beta chains from one specimen sequenced in a study of blood T cell repertoires in COVID-19. Only in-frame clones appear in the TCRdb table, and some are missing; sequencing was by immunoSEQ multiplex PCR. The data contain about 65,000 clones, about 82% of them singletons. Specimen: peripheral blood. These receptors all come from a human donor in a cohort sampled during active COVID-19.

The gene calls are TRBV3-1 (or the pseudogene TRBV3-2) and TRBJ2-2; TRBD1 might be the D (6 bases). Trimming took off 4 bases at V and 2 bases at J, with 17 bases between the two ends. This CDR3 has 17 amino acids. Germline assignment: CDR1 LGHDT and CDR2 YNNKEL (reference sequence). The CDR3 nucleotides read TGTGCCAGCAGCCCAAATCAAAGGACAGTTAACACCGGGGAGCTGTTTTTT. Translated, it gives CASSPNQRTVNTGELFF.

The chain has TRBV6-2 or TRBV6-3 and TRBJ1-2; 9 bases match TRBD1. V shed 2 bases, J shed 5 bases, and the junction held 6 bases outside the gene matches. This CDR3 has 15 amino acids. Germline V CDR1 and CDR2: MNHEY, SVGEGT. The chain's CDR3 is CASSYETGGEYGYTF. CDR3 sequence (DNA): TGTGCCAGCAGTTACGAGACAGGGGGGGAGTATGGCTACACCTTC.

The V call is TRBV15, the J call TRBJ1-2, with D possibly matching TRBD1 (5 bases). V gave up 5 bases and J gave up 2 bases, with 12 bases separating them. Per the germline V gene, CDR1 is LNHNV and CDR2 is YYDKDF (reference sequence). The CDR3 has 14 residues. CDR3 in DNA: TGTGCCACCAGCTTGGACACGAGAAACTATGGCTACACCTTC. Translation: CATSLDTRNYGYTF.

This clone came up a few times. V gene TRBV3-1 (or the pseudogene TRBV3-2) combines with J gene TRBJ2-3; the D is unclear. V was trimmed by 4 bases and J by 2 bases, leaving 10 bases between them. From germline, CDR1 is LGHDT and CDR2 YNNKEL (reference sequence). The CDR3 loop spans 14 amino acids. CDR3 amino acids: CASSLLQNTDTQYF. CDR3 nucleotide sequence: TGTGCCAGCAGCCTATTACAAAACACAGATACGCAGTATTTT.

V usage is TRBV28 and J usage is TRBJ1-2; 9 positions match TRBD1. V shed 6 bases, J shed 5 bases, and the junction held 7 bases outside the gene matches. Germline V CDR1 and CDR2: MDHEN, SYDVKM. This CDR3 is built from 14 residues. In nucleotides, the CDR3 is TGTGCCAGCAGCTCCGGACAGGGGCGTTATGGCTACACCTTC. Its translation: CASSSGQGRYGYTF.

This clone appeared a few times. The chain joins TRBV7-3 to TRBJ2-2; D remains ambiguous. Germline V gives CDR1 SGHTA, CDR2 FQGTGA. This CDR3 contains 14 residues. V gave up 0 bases and J gave up 7 bases, with 9 bases separating them. CDR3 sequence reads: CASSLTSGFGELFF. The CDR3 DNA reads TGTGCCAGCAGCTTAACGTCAGGTTTCGGGGAGCTGTTTTTT.

The CDR3 DNA reads as TGTGCCAGCAGTTTTGGTCGGGACTACGAGCAGTACTTC. The encoded protein is CASSFGRDYEQYF. This rearrangement joins TRBV12-3 or TRBV12-4 to TRBJ2-7; D is possibly TRBD2 (5 bases). Trimming pared 3 bases from V and 3 bases from J, leaving 9 bases between. The length of the CDR3 is 13 residues.

The chain couples TRBV12-3 or TRBV12-4 to TRBJ1-4, with a possible D match to TRBD1 (6 bases). Deletions cut 7 bases from V and 12 bases from J, with 12 bases between. The CDR3 spans 11 residues. Here the CDR3 DNA reads TGTGCCAGCACTACGGGGGGGCAACTGTTTTTT. This translates into CASTTGGQLFF.

The CDR3 sequence: CASKFGTEKSIQYF. As DNA, the CDR3 is TGTGCCAGCAAGTTCGGGACAGAAAAGAGCATTCAGTACTTC. This chain joins TRBV6-5 and TRBJ2-4; TRBD1 agrees at 7 bases. This CDR3 is built from 14 residues. After removal of 7 bases from V and 9 bases from J, the junction contained 12 bases not matched to a gene. The germline gives CDR1 MNHEY, CDR2 SVGAGI.

The V gene is TRBV27, the J gene TRBJ1-5; 7 positions agree with TRBD1. V lost 5 bases to trimming and J lost 4 bases; unmatched junction nucleotides: 8. Germline CDR1 is MNHEY and CDR2 is SMNVEV (reference sequence). The CDR3 totals 15 residues. Here the CDR3 DNA reads TGTGCCAGCAGTCGGACAGGAGGCTTAAATCAGCCCCAGCATTTT. This codes for CASSRTGGLNQPQHF.

The V gene is TRBV7-8, the J gene TRBJ2-1; 8 bases are shared with TRBD2. The CDR3 is made up of 15 amino acids. CDR1 and CDR2 (germline): SGHVS, FQNEAQ. V lost 5 bases and J lost 6; bases outside the gene matches: 9. The CDR3 reads CASSKGLVYSNEQFF. The CDR3 nucleotides read TGTGCCAGCAGCAAGGGACTAGTTTATTCCAATGAGCAGTTCTTC.

This clone came up once. This chain links TRBV6-1 with TRBJ1-1; D not certain. Trimming took 2 bases from V and 1 from J, leaving 8 bases between them. The CDR3 is made up of 14 amino acids. Germline CDR1 is MNHNS and CDR2 is SASEGT. The CDR3 here is CASSETGWNTEAFF. The CDR3 DNA is TGTGCCAGCAGTGAAACGGGGTGGAACACTGAAGCTTTCTTT.

This clone was seen a single time. J is TRBJ2-7 and V is TRBV15, with D possibly being TRBD1 (5 bases). Germline V gene sequence: CDR1 LNHNV, CDR2 YYDKDF (reference sequence). CDR3 length: 15 amino acids. The V gene lost 6 bases and the J gene lost 0 bases, with 15 bases spanning the gap. In DNA, the CDR3 is TGTGCCACCAGTGCCTTCGACAGATCCTCCTACGAGCAGTACTTC. Amino acids: CATSAFDRSSYEQYF.

J is TRBJ2-1 and V is TRBV5-4; 13 nucleotides match TRBD2. The CDR3 totals 15 residues. V trimming: 3 bases; J trimming: 9 bases; junction bases outside the gene matches: 6. CDR1 is SGHNT and CDR2 is YYREEE in the germline V gene (reference sequence). The CDR3 reads CASSYTTSGGREQFF. The CDR3 DNA follows: TGTGCCAGCAGCTACACGACTAGCGGGGGGCGTGAGCAGTTCTTC.

The rearrangement links TRBV4-3 to TRBJ2-5, with D uncertain. The germline V gene encodes CDR1 LGHNA and CDR2 YSLEER. The CDR3 extends over 13 amino acids. V was shortened by 0 bases and J by 4 bases, with 6 bases between the two germline ends. The CDR3 spells CASSQDRRETQYF. CDR3 bases: TGCGCCAGCAGCCAAGATCGTCGAGAGACCCAGTACTTC.

This clone turned up a few times. This chain joins TRBV4-3 and TRBJ1-2, with 9 bases identical to TRBD1. The CDR3 has 14 residues. Unmatched junction bases numbered 6, after V lost 4 bases and J lost 6 bases. Germline V gene sequence: CDR1 LGHNA, CDR2 YSLEER. In DNA, the CDR3 is TGCGCCAGCAGCCCCCGGACAGGGGAGGATGGCTACACCTTC. Protein sequence: CASSPRTGEDGYTF.

J is TRBJ1-4 and V is TRBV7-2; D is unclear. CDR3 length: 14 residues. The V end lost 0 bases, the J end lost 3 bases, and 5 bases lay between the germline ends. Germline assignment: CDR1 SGHTA and CDR2 FQGNSA. This CDR3 is CASSLAGSNEKLFF. CDR3 in DNA: TGTGCCAGCAGCTTAGCCGGGTCTAATGAAAAACTGTTTTTT.

This chain's CDR3 is CSALQFQGASTDTQYF. The CDR3 DNA follows: TGCAGCGCCCTACAGTTCCAGGGGGCTAGCACAGATACGCAGTATTTT. The chain is built from TRBV29-1 and TRBJ2-3; 8 bases line up with TRBD1. The germline CDR1 and CDR2 sequences are SQVTM and ANQGSEA. The CDR3 is made up of 16 amino acids. V dropped 7 bases and J dropped 0; count of bases not matched to a gene: 12.

Only one count was recorded for this clone. This chain joins TRBV7-9 and TRBJ1-2, with D unclear. Germline loops: CDR1 SEHNR, CDR2 FQNEAQ (reference sequence). V lost 1 base and J lost 2, with 17 bases in between. This CDR3 has 17 amino acids. CDR3 protein: CASSLGGATEINYGYTF. The CDR3 nucleotides read TGTGCCAGCAGCTTAGGGGGAGCAACAGAGATAAACTATGGCTACACCTTC.

The genes are TRBV18 and TRBJ2-1, with D hard to call. Germline CDR1 KGHSH, CDR2 LQKENI. This CDR3 comprises 13 residues. Trimming left V 3 bases short and J 10 bases short, with 13 bases between. The CDR3 protein is CASSPLLGGEQFF. DNA for the CDR3: TGTGCCAGCTCACCTCTTCTAGGTGGGGAGCAGTTCTTC.

The V gene is TRBV15, the J gene TRBJ2-3, with D possibly being TRBD1 (5 bases). Germline V gene data show CDR1 as LNHNV and CDR2 as YYDKDF (reference sequence). Trimming left V 1 base short and J 2 bases short, with 10 bases between. This CDR3 has 15 residues. The CDR3 here is CATSRGRGNTDTQYF. CDR3 bases: TGTGCCACCAGCAGAGGTAGGGGAAACACAGATACGCAGTATTTT.

This chain uses TRBV2 with TRBJ1-3, with D possibly TRBD1 on 6 matching bases. There are 19 residues in the CDR3. Per the germline V gene, CDR1 is SNHLY and CDR2 is FYNNEI. V was shortened by 4 bases and J by 4 bases, with 26 bases between the two germline ends. CDR3 residues: CASSVPGTQQLTGGNTIYF. The CDR3 coding sequence is TGTGCCAGCAGTGTCCCCGGGACCCAACAACTTACAGGGGGAAACACCATATATTTT.

The chain joins TRBV28 to TRBJ1-2, with a tentative D call TRBD1 (5 bases). Germline V CDR1 and CDR2: MDHEN, SYDVKM. Trimming took off 2 bases at V and 7 bases at J, with 14 bases between the two ends. The CDR3 loop spans 14 amino acids. CDR3 nucleotides: TGTGCCAGCAGTTTAGGGGCCGGGCTGGTTGGCTACACCTTC. Translation: CASSLGAGLVGYTF.

V usage is TRBV14 and J usage is TRBJ1-1; D ambiguous. In germline, CDR1 is SGHDN, CDR2 FVKESK. CDR3 length equals 16 residues. V was cut by 3 bases and J by 1 base, with 15 bases left in between. The CDR3: CASSHDLRDGNTEAFF. The CDR3, as DNA: TGTGCCAGCAGCCACGACCTTCGGGATGGGAACACTGAAGCTTTCTTT.

The chain combines TRBV19 with TRBJ1-2; D is possibly TRBD1 (5 bases). Germline-derived CDR1 and CDR2 are LNHDA and SQIVND (reference sequence). The CDR3 has 16 amino acids. V was cut by 0 bases and J by 8 bases, with 19 bases left in between. As DNA, the CDR3 is TGTGCCAGTAGTATAGAGGGGCTAGGGCCCTTTCGGGGCTACACCTTC. Translated, it gives CASSIEGLGPFRGYTF.

This clone was observed a handful of times. This rearrangement joins TRBV6-4 to TRBJ2-7; TRBD1 aligns across 9 bases. V trimming: 5 bases; J trimming: 2 bases; junction bases outside the gene matches: 4. Germline V gene data show CDR1 as MRHNA and CDR2 as SNTAGT. The CDR3 is 14 amino acids. Here the CDR3 reads CASSPTGGPYEQYF. The CDR3, as DNA: TGTGCCAGCAGTCCGACAGGGGGACCCTACGAGCAGTACTTC.

J is TRBJ1-1 and V is TRBV6-6; TRBD1 matches at 7 bases. The CDR3 has 15 amino acids. Trimming removed 6 bases from V and 1 base from J; junction bases left unmatched: 8. CDR1 is MNHNY, CDR2 SVGAGI, per germline (reference sequence). CDR3 residues: CASSHRGLTNTEAFF. CDR3 coding DNA: TGTGCCAGCAGCCATAGGGGGCTGACGAACACTGAAGCTTTCTTT.

This clone has only one observation. The chain recombines TRBV5-4 with TRBJ2-5; TRBD1 agrees at 7 bases. The CDR3 is 13 amino acids. J lost 2 bases, V lost 4 bases, and 2 bases had no gene match. Germline lookup yields CDR1 SGHNT and CDR2 YYREEE (reference sequence). For the CDR3, the DNA is TGTGCCAGCAGCCGGGGACAGCAAGAGACCCAGTACTTC. It translates to CASSRGQQETQYF.

The chain employs TRBV5-6 and TRBJ2-7; no clear D. The CDR3 has 12 residues. Trimming removed 4 bases from V and 4 bases from J, with 9 bases in between. Germline V gene sequence: CDR1 SGHDT, CDR2 YYEEEE. CDR3 sequence reads: CASSETPYEQYF. The CDR3 DNA reads TGTGCCAGCAGCGAGACACCGTACGAGCAGTACTTC.

This rearrangement joins TRBV4-1 to TRBJ1-1, with a tentative D call TRBD1 (5 bases). Trimming took off 1 base at V and 0 bases at J, with 12 bases between the two ends. The CDR3 consists of 16 residues. Germline assignment: CDR1 MGHRA and CDR2 YSYEKL. CDR3 nucleotide sequence: TGCGCCAGCAGCCAAGCAGGGCGTGGGATGAACACTGAAGCTTTCTTT. Its translation: CASSQAGRGMNTEAFF.

The J gene is TRBJ1-6, the V gene TRBV12-5, with TRBD1 matching over 8 bases. CDR1 and CDR2 from the germline V gene are LGHNT and FRNRAP. The CDR3 has 19 amino acids. V gave up 6 bases and J gave up 6 bases; unmatched junction bases: 19. CDR3 sequence reads: CASGSPGPRQGPGNSPLHF. The CDR3 DNA sequence: TGTGCTAGTGGATCCCCCGGCCCGAGACAGGGGCCGGGTAATTCACCCCTCCACTTT.

This chain uses TRBV2 with TRBJ1-4, with a weak D call TRBD1 (6 bases). Per germline, CDR1 SNHLY and CDR2 FYNNEI. The length of the CDR3 is 12 residues. Trimming shortened V by 7 bases and J by 5 bases, and 8 bases separated the two germline ends. CDR3 nucleotide sequence: TGTGCCAGCACCAGGGGCAATGAAAAACTGTTTTTT. Translating it yields CASTRGNEKLFF.